Listed below are T cell receptor beta chains from one sample, sequenced in a study of vaccination and CD4 T cells after COVID-19. MiXCR was run by TCRdb on the PCR reads, yielding one entry per CDR3 protein. The data contain nearly 8,000 distinct CDR3 sequences, 58% of them singletons. No antigen is known for these receptors. Sequenced material: CD4+ T cells from blood, cultured in vitro. These receptors all come from a human donor who had recovered from COVID-19. The CDR3 runs from the conserved cysteine through the conserved F or W. A D gene is named only where the DNA matches it firmly. Clone size is not always given. Where it is, it says once, few, many or a class for expanded clones.

d_call clone_size j_call v_call cdr3_aa cdr3_nt
. few TRBJ2-3 TRBV20-1 CSASPPSGTGYTDTQYF TGCAGTGCTAGTCCTCCTTCGGGGACTGGCTACACAGATACGCAGTATTTT
TRBD2 . TRBJ2-3 TRBV12-3/TRBV12-4 CASSWPSGAGTDTQYF TGTGCCAGCAGTTGGCCTAGCGGGGCGGGCACAGATACGCAGTATTTT
. . TRBJ2-5 TRBV6-1 CASSRGETQYF TGTGCCAGCAGTCGAGGGGAGACCCAGTACTTC
. . TRBJ1-5 TRBV2 CASSVEGSNQPQHF TGTGCCAGCAGTGTGGAGGGAAGCAATCAGCCCCAGCATTTT
TRBD1 . TRBJ1-2 TRBV20-1 CSASRWTGVDYGYTF TGCAGTGCTAGCCGTTGGACAGGGGTTGACTATGGCTACACCTTC
. . TRBJ1-2 TRBV3-1 CASSQDGASTF TGTGCCAGCAGCCAAGACGGGGCTTCCACCTTC
. . TRBJ2-3 TRBV6-1 CASSRWGISRPDTQYF TGTGCCAGCAGTCGATGGGGGATTTCACGACCGGATACGCAGTATTTT
. . TRBJ1-2 TRBV20-1 CSATARGNYGYTF TGCAGTGCTACCGCGCGGGGGAACTATGGCTACACCTTC
. . TRBJ2-7 TRBV10-1 CASRLPPLAHREGYEQYF TGCGCCAGCAGGCTCCCCCCTTTGGCCCACAGGGAGGGGTACGAGCAGTACTTC
TRBD1 . TRBJ2-7 TRBV10-3 CAISDSGQGVNEQYF TGTGCCATCAGCGACTCGGGGCAGGGGGTTAACGAGCAGTACTTC
. . TRBJ1-3 TRBV19 CASSIVGPSGNTIYF TGTGCCAGTAGTATAGTGGGCCCCTCTGGAAACACCATATATTTT
TRBD1 . TRBJ2-3 TRBV7-8 CASSLDYRGDTQYF TGTGCCAGCAGCTTAGACTACAGGGGTGATACGCAGTATTTT
. . TRBJ2-2 TRBV2 CASSEELGIGELFF TGTGCCAGCAGTGAAGAGCTAGGTATCGGGGAGCTGTTTTTT
TRBD2 . TRBJ2-2 TRBV2 CASRRSGGENTGELFF TGTGCCAGCAGGAGGAGCGGGGGGGAGAACACCGGGGAGCTGTTTTTT
TRBD1 . TRBJ1-1 TRBV7-9 CASSLASTGAEAFF TGTGCCAGCAGCTTAGCCTCGACAGGGGCTGAAGCTTTCTTT
TRBD1 . TRBJ2-7 TRBV28 CASDDRGLGYEQYF TGTGCCAGCGACGACAGGGGCCTGGGCTACGAGCAGTACTTC
. medium-sized TRBJ2-2 TRBV19 CASSSMGTGELFF TGTGCCAGTAGCTCTATGGGCACCGGGGAGCTGTTTTTT
. . TRBJ2-7 TRBV28 CASKTSYEQYF TGTGCCAGCAAGACCTCCTACGAGCAGTACTTC